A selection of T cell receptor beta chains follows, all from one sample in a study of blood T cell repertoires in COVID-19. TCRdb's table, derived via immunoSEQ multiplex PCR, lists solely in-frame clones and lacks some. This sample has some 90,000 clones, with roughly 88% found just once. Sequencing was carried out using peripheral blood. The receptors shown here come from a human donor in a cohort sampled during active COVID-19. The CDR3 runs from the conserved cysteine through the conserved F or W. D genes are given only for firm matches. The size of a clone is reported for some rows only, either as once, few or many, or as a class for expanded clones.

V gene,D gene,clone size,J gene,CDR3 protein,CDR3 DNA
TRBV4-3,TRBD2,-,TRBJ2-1,CASSFSGGAHNEQFF,TGCGCCAGCAGTTTTAGCGGGGGGGCCCACAATGAGCAGTTCTTC
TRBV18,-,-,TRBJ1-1,CASSTDRLEAFF,TGTGCCAGCTCAACAGACAGGCTCGAAGCTTTCTTT
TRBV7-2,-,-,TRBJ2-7,CASSPGIFSYEQYF,TGTGCCAGCAGCCCCGGTATTTTCTCCTACGAGCAGTACTTC
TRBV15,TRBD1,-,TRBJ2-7,CATSRKKDRGDEQYF,TGTGCCACCAGCAGAAAGAAAGACAGGGGAGACGAGCAGTACTTC
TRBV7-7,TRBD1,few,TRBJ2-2,CASSLGQGAIGELFF,TGTGCCAGCAGCTTAGGACAGGGGGCGATCGGGGAGCTGTTTTTT
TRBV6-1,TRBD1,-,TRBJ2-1,CASSEYERGRNEQFF,TGTGCCAGCAGTGAATATGAGAGGGGGCGGAACGAGCAGTTCTTC
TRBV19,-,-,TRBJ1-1,CASSMGFGGTEAFF,TGTGCCAGTAGTATGGGGTTTGGAGGGACTGAAGCTTTCTTT
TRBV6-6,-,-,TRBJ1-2,CALGGAFYGYTF,TGTGCCCTGGGTGGGGCGTTCTATGGCTACACCTTC
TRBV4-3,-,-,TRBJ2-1,CASSQDRGMYNEQFF,TGCGCCAGCAGCCAAGATCGCGGGATGTACAATGAGCAGTTCTTC
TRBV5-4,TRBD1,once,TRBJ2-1,CASSGTRGHGSYNEQFF,TGTGCCAGCAGCGGAACAAGGGGGCATGGCTCCTACAATGAGCAGTTCTTC
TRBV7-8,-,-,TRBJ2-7,CASGLENVLYEQYF,TGTGCCAGCGGGTTGGAGAATGTTCTCTACGAGCAGTACTTC
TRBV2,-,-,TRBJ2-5,CAGNREAETQYF,TGTGCCGGCAATCGGGAAGCAGAGACCCAGTACTTC
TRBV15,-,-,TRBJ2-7,CATSRDQGPYEQYF,TGTGCCACCAGCAGAGATCAGGGGCCCTACGAGCAGTACTTC
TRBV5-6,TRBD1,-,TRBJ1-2,CASSPEGAGGYTF,TGTGCCAGCAGCCCGGAGGGGGCGGGTGGCTACACCTTC
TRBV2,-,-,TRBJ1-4,CASSETLVSEKLFF,TGTGCCAGCAGTGAAACTTTGGTCTCCGAAAAACTGTTTTTT
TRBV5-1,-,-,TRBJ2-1,CASTLDGSPAYNEQFF,TGCGCCAGCACCTTGGACGGGAGTCCCGCCTACAATGAGCAGTTCTTC
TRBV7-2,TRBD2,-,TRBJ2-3,CASTRTSGSRTDTQYF,TGTGCCAGCACCAGGACTAGCGGGAGCCGCACAGATACGCAGTATTTT
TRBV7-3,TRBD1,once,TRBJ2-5,CASSLTGQGARNQETQYF,TGTGCCAGCAGCTTAACCGGGCAGGGGGCCCGTAACCAAGAGACCCAGTACTTC
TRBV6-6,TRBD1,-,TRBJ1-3,CASSLRIPDRGSGNTIYF,TGTGCCAGCAGTCTACGCATTCCGGACAGGGGCTCTGGAAACACCATATATTTT
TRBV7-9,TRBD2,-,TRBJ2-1,CASSDVLADNEQFF,TGTGCCAGCAGCGACGTACTAGCGGACAATGAGCAGTTCTTC
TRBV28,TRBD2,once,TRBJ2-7,CASVPSGRPPGEQYF,TGTGCCAGCGTCCCAAGCGGGAGGCCCCCTGGGGAGCAGTACTTC
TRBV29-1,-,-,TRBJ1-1,CSVAGSMNTEAFF,TGCAGCGTTGCGGGGAGTATGAACACTGAAGCTTTCTTT
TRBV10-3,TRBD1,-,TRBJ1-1,CATHTRTGGTEAFF,TGTGCCACCCATACACGGACAGGGGGCACTGAAGCTTTCTTT
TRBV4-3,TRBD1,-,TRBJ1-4,CASSQATGTGNEKLFF,TGCGCCAGCAGCCAAGCGACCGGGACAGGGAACGAAAAACTGTTTTTT
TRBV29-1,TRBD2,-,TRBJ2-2,CSAGLAGDTGELFF,TGCAGCGCTGGACTAGCGGGAGATACCGGGGAGCTGTTTTTT
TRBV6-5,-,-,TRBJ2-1,CASRQIAEPYNEQFF,TGTGCCAGCAGACAAATAGCGGAGCCTTACAATGAGCAGTTCTTC
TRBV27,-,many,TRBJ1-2,CASRRRGDYGYTF,TGTGCCAGCAGACGGAGGGGTGACTATGGCTACACCTTC
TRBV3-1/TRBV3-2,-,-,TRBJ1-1,CASRQAGGAFF,TGTGCCAGCAGACAGGCCGGAGGGGCTTTCTTT
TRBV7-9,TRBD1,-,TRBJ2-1,CASSLPVTGASSYNEQFF,TGTGCCAGCAGCTTGCCTGTGACAGGGGCTAGTTCCTACAATGAGCAGTTCTTC
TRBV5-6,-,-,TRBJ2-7,CASSEDRTWEQYF,TGTGCCAGCAGCGAAGACAGGACTTGGGAGCAGTACTTC
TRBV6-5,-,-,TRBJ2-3,CASSYSGARTDTQYF,TGTGCCAGCAGTTACTCAGGGGCCCGCACAGATACGCAGTATTTT
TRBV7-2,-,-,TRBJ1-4,CASSLGQATNEKLFF,TGTGCCAGCAGCTTAGGGCAGGCAACTAATGAAAAACTGTTTTTT